The next 24 T cell receptor beta chains were all read from a single sample in a study of blood T cell repertoires in COVID-19. TCRdb's table, derived via immunoSEQ multiplex PCR, lists solely in-frame clones and lacks some. The sample comprises under 250,000 clones, less than 85% of which are singletons, and 3% to 4.5% rests with the top ten. The sequenced material came from peripheral blood. These receptor sequences come from a woman over 75 with acute or convalescent COVID-19.

The rearrangement links TRBV6-5 to TRBJ1-5; 7 bases align to TRBD1. CDR1 MNHEY and CDR2 SVGAGI come from the germline V gene. This CDR3 has 15 amino acids. The V gene end was trimmed by 6 bases and the J gene end by 1 base; junction bases not matched to a gene: 6. CDR3 DNA: TGTGCCAGCAGCCTCGGGACAGCGAGCAATCAGCCCCAGCATTTT. This translates into CASSLGTASNQPQHF.

The chain recombines TRBV11-3 with TRBJ2-2; a weak D match, TRBD2 (5 bases). The germline V and J ends were trimmed by 5 bases and 5 bases, with 15 bases remaining between them. Germline-derived CDR1 and CDR2 are SGHNT and YENEEA. The CDR3 runs to 15 residues. CDR3 DNA: TGTGCCAGCAGCCCTCTTCTAGCCTCAACCGGGGAGCTGTTTTTT. Translating gives CASSPLLASTGELFF. Full variable domain (missing parts from reference TRBV11-3 and TRBJ2-2): EAGVVQSPRYKIIEKKQPVAFWCNPISGHNTLYWYLQNLGQGPELLIRYENEEAVDDSQLPKDRFSAERLKGVDSTLKIQPAELGDSAVYLCASSPLLASTGELFFGEGSRLTVL.

V gene TRBV13 combines with J gene TRBJ2-3; no definite D call. The V end lost 5 bases, the J end lost 4 bases, and 10 bases lay between the germline ends. The CDR3 runs to 13 residues. Per germline, CDR1 PRHDT and CDR2 FYEKMQ (reference sequence). The CDR3 DNA follows: TGTGCCAGCAGCCGTACCAGGCCAGATACGCAGTATTTT. This codes for CASSRTRPDTQYF.

The chain employs TRBV25-1 and TRBJ1-2; D call uncertain. Germline CDR1 reads MGHDK; CDR2 reads SYGVNS. This CDR3 is built from 11 residues. V was trimmed by 6 bases and J by 8 bases, leaving 10 bases between them. CDR3: CASRNGRGYTF. The CDR3 bases are TGTGCCAGCAGAAATGGGAGGGGCTACACCTTC.

This clone came up a few times. The chain combines TRBV19 with TRBJ2-2, with 8 bases that match TRBD1. Germline V gene lookup returns CDR1 LNHDA and CDR2 SQIVND (reference sequence). The V segment lost 7 bases and the J segment 3 bases; nucleotides outside the gene matches: 7. This CDR3 spans 15 amino acids. The CDR3 sequence is CASNTGTGYTGELFF. In DNA, the CDR3 is TGTGCCAGTAACACCGGGACAGGATACACCGGGGAGCTGTTTTTT.

V and J are TRBV3-1 (or the pseudogene TRBV3-2) and TRBJ1-2, with 8 nucleotides matching TRBD1. V lost 5 bases, J lost 13 bases, and 15 bases stayed unmatched. CDR3 size: 14 residues. CDR1 is LGHDT and CDR2 is YNNKEL in the germline V gene (reference sequence). The CDR3 region is CASSSTSGTGDSTF. The CDR3 DNA follows: TGTGCCAGCAGCTCAACTTCCGGGACAGGAGATTCCACCTTC.

V usage is TRBV6-2 or TRBV6-3 and J usage is TRBJ2-1; 7 bases align to TRBD2. Looked up from germline, CDR1 is MNHEY and CDR2 is SVGEGT. Trimming cost V 6 bases and J 14 bases; bases outside gene matches: 7. The CDR3 is made up of 11 amino acids. The CDR3 here is CASSAGTNEFF. CDR3 DNA: TGTGCCAGCAGCGCCGGGACTAATGAGTTCTTC.

V and J are TRBV12-3 or TRBV12-4 and TRBJ1-1; a possible D gene is TRBD1 (5 bases). The CDR3 is 13 residues long. Deletions cut 6 bases from V and 0 bases from J, with 8 bases between. CDR3 bases: TGTGCCAGCAGACAGGACATGAACACTGAAGCTTTCTTT. This sequence encodes CASRQDMNTEAFF.

This clone was recorded a few times. The V and J genes are TRBV19 and TRBJ1-5; no clear D. The germline CDR1 and CDR2 sequences are LNHDA and SQIVND (reference sequence). Trimming removed 8 bases at V and 5 bases at J, with 10 bases between. This CDR3 comprises 12 residues. CDR3 amino acids: CASEGGYQPQHF. The CDR3 DNA reads as TGTGCCAGTGAAGGAGGTTATCAGCCCCAGCATTTT.

V gene TRBV28 combines with J gene TRBJ1-4; 9 bases agree with TRBD1. Germline lookup yields CDR1 MDHEN and CDR2 SYDVKM. V lost 4 bases and J lost 6; bases outside the gene matches: 9. CDR3 size: 16 residues. The CDR3 DNA reads TGTGCCAGCAGTTCCACCGGGACAGGGTTTGATGAAAAACTGTTTTTT. It is translated as CASSSTGTGFDEKLFF. Full variable domain (missing parts from reference TRBV28 and TRBJ1-4): DVKVTQSSRYLVKRTGEKVFLECVQDMDHENMFWYRQDPGLGLRLIYFSYDVKMKEKGDIPEGYSVSREKKERFSLILESASTNQTSMYLCASSSTGTGFDEKLFFGSGTQLSVL.

With respect to this clone: Germline is not matched at one junction end, which may reflect a read error. The J gene is TRBJ1-6, the V gene TRBV7-3; 8 bases align to TRBD1. CDR1 is SGHTA, CDR2 FQGTGA, per germline. CDR3 length: 15 residues. The chain's CDR3 is CASSITGGDNSPLHF. The CDR3 DNA follows: TGTGCCAGCAGCATAACAGGGGGGGATAATTCACCCCTCCACTTT.

The rearrangement uses TRBV7-7 and TRBJ1-2, with D perhaps TRBD1 (6 bases). V lost 4 bases and J lost 8, with 20 bases in between. The CDR3 length is 15 residues. The germline gives CDR1 SSHAT, CDR2 FNYEAQ (reference sequence). Here the CDR3 DNA reads TGTGCCAGCAGCTCGCCCGGACAGTTAGCTTTCGGCTACACCTTC. Its translation is CASSSPGQLAFGYTF.

The chain carries TRBV19 and TRBJ1-1; 10 nucleotides line up with TRBD1. With 7 bases clipped from V and 1 base from J, the junction kept 9 bases outside the gene matches. The CDR3 spans 16 residues. Germline CDR1 reads LNHDA; CDR2 reads SQIVND (reference sequence). This CDR3 reads CASKDRGRGGNTEAFF. The CDR3 bases are TGTGCCAGTAAAGACAGGGGGCGCGGGGGGAACACTGAAGCTTTCTTT.

This chain uses TRBV4-1 with TRBJ1-2; tentatively, D is TRBD1 (6 bases). CDR1 and CDR2 (germline): MGHRA, YSYEKL. The ends were cut back, 0 bases at V and 7 bases at J, with 18 bases in the middle. This CDR3 spans 16 amino acids. CDR3 region: CASSQEAGTPLFGYTF. DNA for the CDR3: TGCGCCAGCAGCCAAGAAGCGGGGACACCCCTATTTGGCTACACCTTC.

This clone was counted once. As DNA, the CDR3 is TGTGCCAGCAGAGTCGGGTGCTACGAGCAGTACTTC. Translation: CASRVGCYEQYF. V usage is TRBV6-4 and J usage is TRBJ2-7; D gene uncertain. V lost 6 bases, J lost 3 bases, and 9 bases lay in between. Germline-derived CDR1 and CDR2 are MRHNA and SNTAGT. The CDR3 has 12 residues.

This clone was seen a handful of times. The V and J genes are TRBV9 and TRBJ1-3, with D unclear. CDR3 length equals 17 residues. Germline CDR1 reads SGDLS; CDR2 reads YYNGEE. V was shortened by 0 bases and J by 11 bases, with 24 bases between the two germline ends. CDR3 DNA: TGTGCCAGCAGCGTAGCGGCCCTAGCAGGAACCCCTTCTCCCATATATTTT. The encoded protein is CASSVAALAGTPSPIYF.

This clone is a singleton in its sample. This sequence joins TRBV19 and TRBJ1-1; D uncertain. The V end was cut by 3 bases, the J end by 4 bases, with 9 bases between. Per the germline V gene, CDR1 is LNHDA and CDR2 is SQIVND (reference sequence). This CDR3 contains 13 residues. The CDR3 is CASSIGRVTEAFF. The CDR3 bases are TGTGCCAGTAGTATTGGGAGGGTCACTGAAGCTTTCTTT.

The gene calls are TRBV11-2 and TRBJ1-6; possible D gene TRBD1, 6 bases. CDR3 size: 17 residues. Germline loops: CDR1 SGHAT, CDR2 FQNNGV. The germline V and J ends were trimmed by 5 bases and 7 bases, with 21 bases remaining between them. This chain's CDR3 is CASSLGRGTSRNSPLHF. The CDR3 region has the DNA TGTGCCAGCAGCCTGGGCAGGGGTACATCGAGGAATTCACCCCTCCACTTT.

The V gene is TRBV6-5, the J gene TRBJ1-1, with 7 bases identical to TRBD1. Per germline, CDR1 MNHEY and CDR2 SVGAGI. The V segment lost 5 bases and the J segment 3 bases; nucleotides outside the gene matches: 3. This CDR3 spans 13 amino acids. CDR3 in amino acids: CASSPGTDTEAFF. CDR3 nucleotides: TGTGCCAGCAGTCCCGGGACAGACACTGAAGCTTTCTTT.

The chain employs TRBV11-2 and TRBJ2-1; 10 positions match TRBD1. J lost 7 bases, V lost 0 bases, and 3 bases had no gene match. The germline V gene encodes CDR1 SGHAT and CDR2 FQNNGV. CDR3 length: 15 residues. The CDR3 sequence is CASSLDGTGVNEQFF. The CDR3 nucleotides are TGTGCCAGCAGCTTAGATGGGACAGGGGTGAATGAGCAGTTCTTC.

This clone was recorded only once. This chain's CDR3 is CASSLEGTGQETQYF. CDR3 nucleotide sequence: TGTGCCAGTAGTCTTGAGGGGACAGGCCAAGAGACCCAGTACTTC. This chain links TRBV19 with TRBJ2-5; 8 nucleotides match TRBD1. The CDR3 contains 15 residues. After removal of 5 bases from V and 1 base from J, the junction contained 6 bases not matched to a gene. Germline lookup yields CDR1 LNHDA and CDR2 SQIVND (reference sequence). Using reference TRBV19 and TRBJ2-5 for the parts outside the CDR3, the full variable domain is DGGITQSPKYLFRKEGQNVTLSCEQNLNHDAMYWYRQDPGQGLRLIYYSQIVNDFQKGDIAEGYSVSREKKESFPLTVTSAQKNPTAFYLCASSLEGTGQETQYFGPGTRLLVL.

The chain is built from TRBV7-9 and TRBJ1-1; TRBD1 matches 11 bases. Germline CDR1 and CDR2: SEHNR and FQNEAQ (reference sequence). The CDR3 covers 16 residues. V shed 3 bases and J 4 bases; nucleotides not matched to a gene: 7. CDR3 DNA sequence: TGTGCCAGCAGCTTTCAATCGGGACAGGGGGGCACTGAAGCTTTCTTT. Its protein is CASSFQSGQGGTEAFF.

The rearrangement joins TRBV27 to TRBJ1-5; D not certain. Trimming cost V 4 bases and J 3 bases, with 13 bases left between them. This CDR3 has 15 amino acids. CDR1 and CDR2 (germline): MNHEY, SMNVEV (reference sequence). DNA of the CDR3: TGTGCCAGCAGTTCGTCGACGGGTAACAATCAGCCCCAGCATTTT. The encoded protein is CASSSSTGNNQPQHF.

A single count supports this clone. The chain uses TRBV3-1 (or the pseudogene TRBV3-2) and TRBJ1-2; tentatively, D is TRBD1 (5 bases). The CDR3 contains 14 residues. Germline-derived CDR1 and CDR2 are LGHDT and YNNKEL (reference sequence). V was cut by 4 bases and J by 4 bases, with 13 bases left in between. This CDR3 reads CASSPRRGTYGYTF. DNA of the CDR3: TGTGCCAGCAGCCCTCGGCGGGGGACCTATGGCTACACCTTC.